The source of this T cell receptor (beta chain) is a study of T cell responses to AZD1222 COVID-19 vaccine. The junction had 11 bases not matched to a gene; V was cut back by 8 bases and J by 5 bases. Germline V gene data show CDR1 as LNHDA and CDR2 as SQIVND (reference sequence). The CDR3 sequence is 15 residues long. Measured with immunoSEQ multiplex PCR; TCRdb has only the in-frame clones, and not every one. This sample has 100,000 to 140,000 clones, with 91% found just once. A word on this clone: What it binds is not known.

Points from the study as a whole: Just six people given AZD1222 tested seropositive at baseline.

The chain links TRBV19 to TRBJ1-2; 10 nucleotides match TRBD1. This specimen consisted of peripheral blood, obtained on day 0 of AZD1222 vaccination. This receptor was obtained from an adult in good health. The DNA for the CDR3 is TGTGCCAGTTACTCTCCGGGACAGGGGCTTTATGGCTACACCTTC. Protein product: CASYSPGQGLYGYTF.